One sample yielded the 7 T cell receptor beta chains listed below, sequenced in a study of CD8 T cells in ankylosing spondylitis. Using its own MiXCR run on the 5' RACE reads, TCRdb lists one record per CDR3 protein. Of under 300,000 distinct CDR3 sequences in the sample, around 7.8% were seen once. The specimen was blood, either unsorted or a sorted T cell fraction (not recorded which). The receptors shown here come from a male donor with ankylosing spondylitis or in good health (not recorded which).

V is TRBV11-2 and J is TRBJ2-7, with TRBD2 matching 9 bases. There are 16 residues in the CDR3. V lost 1 base and J lost 5; bases outside the gene matches: 9. Germline CDR1 SGHAT, CDR2 FQNNGV. The CDR3 coding sequence is TGTGCCAGCAGCTTAGTGCCACTAGCGGGTACCCACGAGCAGTACTTC. This gives the protein CASSLVPLAGTHEQYF.

This clonotype was seen at least ten times. This chain links TRBV6-1 with TRBJ1-2, with 7 bases fitting TRBD1. CDR3 size: 15 residues. Unmatched junction bases numbered 10, after V lost 1 base and J lost 8 bases. Germline values: CDR1 MNHNS, CDR2 SASEGT. The CDR3 region has the DNA TGTGCCAGCAGTGAAGTAAGGGACAGTGAAGGAGGCTACACCTTC. It encodes CASSEVRDSEGGYTF.

There are a few counts of this clonotype. This chain links TRBV7-8 with TRBJ2-3; possibly TRBD2 for D (6 bases). CDR1 SGHVS and CDR2 FQNEAQ come from the germline V gene. The ends were cut back, 4 bases at V and 5 bases at J, with 25 bases in the middle. The CDR3 has 18 amino acids. CDR3 in amino acids: CASSSRPRQRASRDTQYF. In DNA, the CDR3 is TGTGCCAGCAGCTCCCGACCTCGGCAGCGGGCTAGCCGAGATACGCAGTATTTT.

This clonotype was counted ten times or more. J is TRBJ2-4 and V is TRBV20-1, with 7 bases identical to TRBD2. The junction had 14 bases not matched to a gene; V was cut back by 5 bases and J by 1 base. This CDR3 has 17 residues. Germline loops: CDR1 DFQATT, CDR2 SNEGSKA (reference sequence). The CDR3: CSAQRLAAPGAKNIQYF. The CDR3 DNA reads as TGCAGTGCTCAACGTCTAGCGGCCCCGGGGGCCAAAAACATTCAGTACTTC.

This chain links TRBV20-1 with TRBJ2-1; 9 nucleotides line up with TRBD2. This CDR3 region has 14 residues. The V gene end was trimmed by 5 bases and the J gene end by 7 bases; junction bases not matched to a gene: 9. CDR1 DFQATT and CDR2 SNEGSKA come from the germline V gene (reference sequence). The chain's CDR3 is CSASRPGLANEQFF. The CDR3 nucleotides are TGCAGTGCTTCGCGTCCGGGACTAGCAAATGAGCAGTTCTTC.

This clonotype was counted many times. J is TRBJ1-3 and V is TRBV30; a weak D match, TRBD1 (5 bases). The CDR3 totals 15 residues. The germline V gene has CDR1 GTSNPN and CDR2 SVGIG (reference sequence). Trimming removed 3 bases from V and 3 bases from J, with 15 bases in between. The CDR3 is CAWSLLGEIGNTIYF. The CDR3 DNA reads as TGTGCCTGGAGCCTGCTGGGGGAGATTGGAAACACCATATATTTT. The full variable domain, rest sourced from reference TRBV30 and TRBJ1-3, is SQTIHQWPATLVQPVGSPLSLECTVEGTSNPNLYWYRQAAGRGLQLLFYSVGIGQISSEVPQNLSASRPQDRQFILSSKKLLLSDSGFYLCAWSLLGEIGNTIYFGEGSWLTVV.

This clonotype occurred many times. This chain connects TRBV20-1 to TRBJ2-1; D remains ambiguous. Germline V gives CDR1 DFQATT, CDR2 SNEGSKA (reference sequence). V lost 5 bases and J lost 0, with 14 bases in between. The CDR3 is made up of 15 amino acids. CDR3 bases: TGCAGTGCTGCCTCCAGCGCGAGCTCCTACAATGAGCAGTTCTTC. Its translation is CSAASSASSYNEQFF.